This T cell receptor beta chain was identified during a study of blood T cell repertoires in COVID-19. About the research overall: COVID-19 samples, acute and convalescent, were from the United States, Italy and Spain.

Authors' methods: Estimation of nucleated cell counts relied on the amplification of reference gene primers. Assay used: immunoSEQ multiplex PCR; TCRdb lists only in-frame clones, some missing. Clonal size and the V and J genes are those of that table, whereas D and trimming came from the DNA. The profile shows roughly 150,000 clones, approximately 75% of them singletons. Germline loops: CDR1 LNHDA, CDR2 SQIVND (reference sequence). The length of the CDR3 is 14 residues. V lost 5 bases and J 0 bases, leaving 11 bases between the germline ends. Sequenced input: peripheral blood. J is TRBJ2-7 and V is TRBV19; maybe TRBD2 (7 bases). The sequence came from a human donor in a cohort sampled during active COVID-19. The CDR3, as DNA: TGTGCCAGTAGTCCGGGGGGCGCCTCCTACGAGCAGTACTTC. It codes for CASSPGGASYEQYF. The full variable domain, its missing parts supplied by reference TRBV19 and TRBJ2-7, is DGGITQSPKYLFRKEGQNVTLSCEQNLNHDAMYWYRQDPGQGLRLIYYSQIVNDFQKGDIAEGYSVSREKKESFPLTVTSAQKNPTAFYLCASSPGGASYEQYFGPGTRLTVT.